This T cell receptor (beta chain) was recorded in a study of blood T cell repertoires in COVID-19. Study overall: Nucleic acid was either cDNA or gDNA, and it came from T cells, B-cell-depleted T cells, or PBMCs.

J lost 0 bases, V lost 1 base, and 5 bases had no gene match. Germline V gene sequence: CDR1 MDHEN, CDR2 SYDVKM. The CDR3 extends over 16 amino acids. The repertoire was sequenced with immunoSEQ multiplex PCR; TCRdb's copy has only in-frame clones and lacks some. The sample includes about 270,000 clones, more than 75% of them seen just once. The TCR sequence derives from a man in his forties with active or convalescent COVID-19. This chain joins TRBV28 and TRBJ2-5; the match to TRBD2 covers 7 bases. The sample consisted of peripheral blood. CDR3 bases: TGTGCCAGCAGTTTATACGGGGGGATCCACCAAGAGACCCAGTACTTC. As protein: CASSLYGGIHQETQYF. Full variable domain (remainder filled in from reference TRBV28 and TRBJ2-5): DVKVTQSSRYLVKRTGEKVFLECVQDMDHENMFWYRQDPGLGLRLIYFSYDVKMKEKGDIPEGYSVSREKKERFSLILESASTNQTSMYLCASSLYGGIHQETQYFGPGTRLLVL.